These 14 T cell receptor beta chains were all obtained from the same sample, sequenced in a study of post-analysis software for immune sequencing data. Overall study findings and caveats: Comparison of patients with controls showed 4 to 6 TRBV segments more frequent in patients, TRBV5-6, TRBV5-1 and TRBV20-1 among them.

Each TCR beta cDNA library carried unique molecular identifiers. From the PCR reads, TCRdb called clonotypes with MiXCR, one entry per CDR3 protein. The data hold roughly 650,000 distinct CDR3 sequences, with 55% to 60% observed a single time. What these receptors recognize is not known. Sequencing was done on a sample of blood. The receptors shown here come from a girl aged 2-10 years with multiple sclerosis.

In its sample, this clonotype was seen a few times. The chain is built from TRBV20-1 and TRBJ1-1; no firm D call. The V end lost 4 bases, the J end lost 0 bases, and 12 bases lay between the germline ends. CDR3 length equals 14 residues. CDR1 and CDR2 from the germline V gene are DFQATT and SNEGSKA (reference sequence). The chain's CDR3 is CSAKSRQMNTEAFF. The CDR3 nucleotides are TGCAGTGCTAAAAGTCGGCAAATGAACACTGAAGCTTTCTTT.

In the case of this clonotype: At one of its ends the junction is not consistent with the germline gene, which may arise from a read error. The rearrangement joins TRBV7-2 to TRBJ1-4; 9 bases line up with TRBD1. The CDR3 spans 14 residues. The germline V gene has CDR1 SGHTA and CDR2 FQGNSA. The CDR3 reads CASSPDRGNVKLFF. CDR3 nucleotide sequence: TGTGCCAGCAGCCCGGACAGGGGTAATGTAAAACTGTTTTTT.

This clonotype has more than one count but fewer than ten. The V and J genes are TRBV27 and TRBJ2-1; D not resolved. Germline lookup yields CDR1 MNHEY and CDR2 SMNVEV (reference sequence). Trimming took off 2 bases at V and 8 bases at J, with 19 bases between the two ends. CDR3 length: 16 amino acids. CDR3 nucleotide sequence: TGTGCCAGCAGTTTAACCGCACCGGTGGCCGCTCATGAGCAGTTCTTC. It encodes CASSLTAPVAAHEQFF.

V usage is TRBV20-1 and J usage is TRBJ1-2, with TRBD1 as a possible D gene (6 bases). Germline V lookup: CDR1 DFQATT, CDR2 SNEGSKA (reference sequence). There are 13 residues in the CDR3. V lost 7 bases to trimming and J lost 0 bases, with 12 bases between them. The CDR3 DNA follows: TGCAGTGGACGGGCAGGGGCTAACTATGGCTACACCTTC. It specifies CSGRAGANYGYTF.

The V and J genes are TRBV9 and TRBJ2-4; 7 bases line up with TRBD2. CDR3 size: 16 residues. Per the germline V gene, CDR1 is SGDLS and CDR2 is YYNGEE. With V trimmed by 0 bases and J by 6 bases, 9 bases remained unmatched. Here the CDR3 reads CASSVVDEREGNIQYF. Written as DNA, the CDR3 is TGTGCCAGCAGCGTAGTTGATGAGCGGGAAGGAAACATTCAGTACTTC.

V and J are TRBV15 and TRBJ2-5, with TRBD1 matching over 10 bases. Trimming removed 1 base from V and 5 bases from J; junction bases left unmatched: 4. The CDR3 length is 15 residues. CDR1 is LNHNV, CDR2 YYDKDF, per germline (reference sequence). The CDR3: CATSRARGQGETQYF. CDR3 nucleotide sequence: TGTGCCACCAGCAGAGCCCGGGGACAGGGGGAGACCCAGTACTTC. The full variable domain, completed using reference TRBV15 and TRBJ2-5, is DAMVIQNPRYQVTQFGKPVTLSCSQTLNHNVMYWYQQKSSQAPKLLFHYYDKDFNNEADTPDNFQSRRPNTSFCFLDIRSPGLGDTAMYLCATSRARGQGETQYFGPGTRLLVL.

The rearrangement joins TRBV6-1 to TRBJ2-1; 15 nucleotides align to TRBD2. The germline V gene encodes CDR1 MNHNS and CDR2 SASEGT. This CDR3 is 20 amino acids long. V was clipped by 6 bases and J by 10 bases; unmatched bases: 22. CDR3 sequence: CASRLGQDGLAGGTTREQFF. CDR3 DNA sequence: TGTGCCAGCAGATTGGGACAGGATGGACTAGCGGGGGGGACCACTAGGGAGCAGTTCTTC.

This clonotype appeared many times. The V and J genes are TRBV5-1 and TRBJ2-1; TRBD2 matches at 7 bases. There are 18 residues in the CDR3. V dropped 1 base and J dropped 0; count of bases not matched to a gene: 10. Germline CDR1 is SGHRS and CDR2 is YFSETQ. CDR3 amino acids: CASSLRGAGLSSYNEQFF. CDR3 sequence (DNA): TGCGCCAGCAGCTTGAGGGGAGCGGGGCTCTCCTCCTACAATGAGCAGTTCTTC.

This sequence joins TRBV7-2 and TRBJ2-1, with TRBD2 as a possible D gene (5 bases). Germline assignment: CDR1 SGHTA and CDR2 FQGNSA. The CDR3 sequence is 14 residues long. V lost 3 bases, J lost 5 bases, and 11 bases lay in between. This CDR3 is CASSFWLGDNEQFF. CDR3 nucleotide sequence: TGTGCCAGCAGCTTCTGGTTGGGAGACAATGAGCAGTTCTTC.

V and J are TRBV7-2 and TRBJ2-3; 7 bases align to TRBD1. The CDR3 consists of 17 residues. CDR1 and CDR2 (germline): SGHTA, FQGNSA. After removal of 0 bases from V and 2 bases from J, the junction contained 8 bases not matched to a gene. The CDR3 DNA reads TGTGCCAGCAGCTTAGCGACAGGGAGCCCCCTCACAGATACGCAGTATTTT. Amino acids: CASSLATGSPLTDTQYF.

This clonotype was observed a handful of times. V usage is TRBV10-3 and J usage is TRBJ2-7; TRBD1 aligns across 9 bases. The CDR3 has 12 amino acids. Trimming cost V 10 bases and J 2 bases; bases outside gene matches: 3. Germline V gene lookup returns CDR1 ENHRY and CDR2 SYGVKD. The CDR3 reads CATRQGAYEQYF. CDR3 DNA: TGTGCCACTAGACAGGGGGCCTACGAGCAGTACTTC.

The chain employs TRBV12-3 or TRBV12-4 and TRBJ1-5; perhaps TRBD1 as D (6 bases). V dropped 1 base and J dropped 4 bases, with 17 bases sitting between them. The CDR3 covers 17 residues. The CDR3, as DNA: TGTGCCAGCAGTTTAGATGGGGACAAAGGACTTAATCAGCCCCAGCATTTT. It is translated as CASSLDGDKGLNQPQHF.

The rearrangement links TRBV5-1 to TRBJ2-5, with 9 bases aligning to TRBD2. Germline V gene sequence: CDR1 SGHRS, CDR2 YFSETQ. CDR3 length: 14 residues. V dropped 7 bases and J dropped 4; count of bases not matched to a gene: 8. The CDR3 spells CASGNSGSGETQYF. CDR3 DNA: TGCGCCAGCGGGAATAGCGGGAGCGGAGAGACCCAGTACTTC.

The chain has TRBV11-2 and TRBJ2-7, with D possibly matching TRBD2 (5 bases). The germline V gene encodes CDR1 SGHAT and CDR2 FQNNGV. V was trimmed by 5 bases and J by 6 bases, leaving 11 bases between them. The CDR3 contains 12 residues. In DNA form, the CDR3 reads TGTGCCAGCAGCCTACTAGACCCCGAGCAGTACTTC. Translating gives CASSLLDPEQYF.